These T cell receptor beta chains were read from a single sample in a study of blood T cell repertoires in COVID-19. Here immunoSEQ multiplex PCR was the method, and the copy in TCRdb shows in-frame clones only, minus some. The table includes around 86,000 clones, about nine tenths detected once. The sequencing input was peripheral blood. These receptors were collected from a woman older than 75 with acute or convalescent COVID-19. The CDR3 runs from the conserved cysteine through the conserved F or W. D genes are given only for firm matches. Clone size is given for some rows only: seen once, a few or many times, or a class if the clone is expanded.

V: TRBV19; size: -; D: -; J: TRBJ1-1; CDR3: CASSIGRGTEAFF; DNA: TGTGCCAGTAGTATAGGCAGGGGCACTGAAGCTTTCTTT
V: TRBV7-9; size: -; D: -; J: TRBJ2-7; CDR3: CASSSPFGVGSYEQYF; DNA: TGTGCCAGCAGCTCCCCCTTCGGGGTGGGGTCCTACGAGCAGTACTTC
V: TRBV6-5; size: -; D: TRBD1; J: TRBJ1-2; CDR3: CASSPGTGFLSGYTF; DNA: TGTGCCAGCAGTCCCGGGACAGGGTTCCTGAGTGGCTACACCTTC
V: TRBV10-2; size: once; D: TRBD2; J: TRBJ2-3; CDR3: CASSGGGPSTDTQYF; DNA: TGCGCCAGCAGTGGCGGGGGGCCTAGCACAGATACGCAGTATTTT
V: TRBV7-6; size: few; D: -; J: TRBJ2-1; CDR3: CASSTPPGQEYNEQFF; DNA: TGTGCCAGCAGCACTCCTCCGGGACAAGAGTACAATGAGCAGTTCTTC
V: TRBV18; size: -; D: -; J: TRBJ1-5; CDR3: CASSPLGGDNQPQHF; DNA: TGTGCCAGCTCACCACTCGGAGGTGACAATCAGCCCCAGCATTTT
V: TRBV19; size: -; D: TRBD1; J: TRBJ1-1; CDR3: CASSIAQGVPEAFF; DNA: TGTGCCAGTAGTATTGCCCAGGGGGTCCCTGAAGCTTTCTTT
V: TRBV6-6; size: -; D: -; J: TRBJ2-6; CDR3: CAGGGFDSGANVLTF; DNA: TGTGCCGGTGGCGGGTTCGACTCTGGGGCCAACGTCCTGACTTTC
V: TRBV30; size: -; D: -; J: TRBJ1-4; CDR3: CAWTHRGGRREKLFF; DNA: TGTGCCTGGACCCACCGGGGGGGGCGGCGGGAAAAACTGTTTTTT
V: TRBV7-2; size: -; D: -; J: TRBJ1-1; CDR3: CASSLDRDAEAFF; DNA: TGTGCCAGCAGCTTAGACAGGGATGCTGAAGCTTTCTTT
V: TRBV5-5; size: -; D: TRBD1; J: TRBJ2-7; CDR3: CASSWGQGGYEQYF; DNA: TGTGCCAGCAGCTGGGGACAGGGAGGGTACGAGCAGTACTTC
V: TRBV21-1; size: -; D: -; J: TRBJ2-1; CDR3: CASSTRGLAGRCLYNEQFF; DNA: TGTGCCAGCAGCACGCGGGGACTAGCAGGGAGATGCCTCTACAATGAGCAGTTCTTC
V: TRBV5-1; size: -; D: -; J: TRBJ2-2; CDR3: CASSRGTNTGELFF; DNA: TGCGCCAGCAGCAGGGGGACGAACACCGGGGAGCTGTTTTTT
V: TRBV5-4; size: -; D: TRBD1; J: TRBJ1-3; CDR3: CASSGDRVGNTIYF; DNA: TGTGCCAGCAGCGGGGACAGGGTAGGAAACACCATATATTTT
V: TRBV6-5; size: -; D: -; J: TRBJ1-2; CDR3: CASEDNSLWRYTF; DNA: TGTGCCAGCGAGGACAATTCCCTGTGGCGGTACACCTTC
V: TRBV7-2; size: -; D: -; J: TRBJ2-7; CDR3: CASSPGAGYEQYF; DNA: TGTGCCAGCAGCCCGGGAGCGGGCTACGAGCAGTACTTC
V: TRBV27; size: -; D: -; J: TRBJ1-4; CDR3: CASSPREGRTGEKLFF; DNA: TGTGCCAGCAGTCCACGGGAGGGGAGGACTGGGGAAAAACTGTTTTTT
V: TRBV20-1; size: -; D: -; J: TRBJ2-7; CDR3: CSARGQYEQYF; DNA: TGCAGTGCTAGAGGTCAGTACGAGCAGTACTTC
V: TRBV10-2; size: -; D: TRBD1; J: TRBJ2-1; CDR3: CASSARQGTYNEQFF; DNA: TGCGCCAGCAGTGCGAGACAGGGGACATACAATGAGCAGTTCTTC
V: TRBV18; size: -; D: TRBD2; J: TRBJ2-1; CDR3: CASSPPTSGTYNEQFF; DNA: TGTGCCAGCTCACCACCGACTAGCGGGACCTACAATGAGCAGTTCTTC
V: TRBV12-3/TRBV12-4; size: few; D: TRBD2; J: TRBJ2-3; CDR3: CASTLGEGDTQYF; DNA: TGTGCCAGCACCCTAGGGGAGGGAGATACGCAGTATTTT
V: TRBV7-9; size: -; D: -; J: TRBJ1-4; CDR3: CASRQAANEKLFF; DNA: TGTGCCAGCAGACAGGCAGCTAATGAAAAACTGTTTTTT
V: TRBV15; size: -; D: TRBD1; J: TRBJ2-1; CDR3: CASGPGQQGINEQFF; DNA: TGTGCCAGCGGACCGGGACAGCAAGGAATCAATGAGCAGTTCTTC
V: TRBV13; size: -; D: TRBD2; J: TRBJ2-1; CDR3: CASSFGPGGNEQFF; DNA: TGTGCCAGCAGCTTCGGCCCGGGGGGGAATGAGCAGTTCTTC
V: TRBV5-5; size: -; D: -; J: TRBJ1-2; CDR3: CASSPGINLNYGYTF; DNA: TGTGCCAGCAGCCCGGGGATAAACTTAAACTATGGCTACACCTTC
V: TRBV19; size: -; D: -; J: TRBJ1-1; CDR3: CASSIGIGRGNTEAFF; DNA: TGTGCCAGTAGTATTGGGATTGGGAGGGGGAACACTGAAGCTTTCTTT
V: TRBV4-1; size: -; D: TRBD1; J: TRBJ2-3; CDR3: CASSLDRGADTQYF; DNA: TGCGCCAGCAGCCTCGACAGGGGAGCGGATACGCAGTATTTT
V: TRBV3-1/TRBV3-2; size: -; D: TRBD2; J: TRBJ2-1; CDR3: CASSLGLAGVGEQFF; DNA: TGTGCCAGCAGCCTCGGACTAGCGGGAGTCGGGGAGCAGTTCTTC
V: TRBV27; size: few; D: -; J: TRBJ1-2; CDR3: CASDLNSRAGGYTF; DNA: TGTGCCAGCGACCTGAATTCCAGGGCAGGGGGCTACACCTTC